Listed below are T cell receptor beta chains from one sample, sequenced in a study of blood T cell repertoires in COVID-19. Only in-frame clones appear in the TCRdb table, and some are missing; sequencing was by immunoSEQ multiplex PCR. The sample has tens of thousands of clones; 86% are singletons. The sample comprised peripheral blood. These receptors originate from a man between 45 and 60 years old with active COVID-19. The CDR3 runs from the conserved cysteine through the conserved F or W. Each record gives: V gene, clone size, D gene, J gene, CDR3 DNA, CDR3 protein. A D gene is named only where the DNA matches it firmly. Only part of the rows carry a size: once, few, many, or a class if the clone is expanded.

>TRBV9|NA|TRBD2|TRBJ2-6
TGTGCCAGCAGCGCCCTAGAAGTAGCGGGTATCGTTTGGGGGGCCAACGTCCTGACTTTC
CASSALEVAGIVWGANVLTF
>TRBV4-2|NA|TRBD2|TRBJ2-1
TGTGCCAGCAGCCAAGAAACTAGCGGGGGTTACAATGAGCAGTTCTTC
CASSQETSGGYNEQFF
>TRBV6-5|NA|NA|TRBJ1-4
TGTGCCAGCAGTTACGTCGGGGTCCGGACTAATGAAAAACTGTTTTTT
CASSYVGVRTNEKLFF
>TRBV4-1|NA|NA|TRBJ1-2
TGCGCCAGCAGCCCGCAACCAGGGGACTATGGCTACACCTTC
CASSPQPGDYGYTF
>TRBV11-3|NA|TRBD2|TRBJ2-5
TGTGCCAGCAGACTGGAGGCAGCGGGGGAGGAGACCCAGTACTTC
CASRLEAAGEETQYF
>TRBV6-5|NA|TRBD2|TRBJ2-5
TGTGCCAGCAGTACAATTTTGGGAGGGCGGGAGACCCAGTACTTC
CASSTILGGRETQYF
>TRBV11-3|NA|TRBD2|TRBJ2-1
TGTGCCAGCAGCTTAGCCGGGACTAGCGGGGGGGCCCACAATGAGCAGTTCTTC
CASSLAGTSGGAHNEQFF
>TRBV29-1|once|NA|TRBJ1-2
TGCAGCGTTGAATGGGGGGGTTGGGATGGCTACACCTTC
CSVEWGGWDGYTF
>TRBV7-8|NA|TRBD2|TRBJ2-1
TGTGCCAGCACCTCCGCTAGCGGGAGAGTTATGAATGAGCAGTTCTTC
CASTSASGRVMNEQFF
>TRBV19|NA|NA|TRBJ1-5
TGTGCCAGTAGTATGAGTGGTCTCCAGCCCCAGCATTTT
CASSMSGLQPQHF
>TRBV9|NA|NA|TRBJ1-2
TGTGCCAGCAGCGTAGATGGGACACCGGCGGGTGGCTACACCTTC
CASSVDGTPAGGYTF
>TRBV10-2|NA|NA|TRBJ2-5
TGCGCCAGCAGTGAGGGGACACCATATTACCAGTACTTC
CASSEGTPYYQYF
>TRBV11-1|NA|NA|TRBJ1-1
TGTGCCAGCAGTAAGACACTTAACACTGAAGCTTTCTTT
CASSKTLNTEAFF
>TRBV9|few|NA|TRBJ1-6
TGTGCCAGCAGCGGGAGGGGACGGAATTCACCCCTCCACTTT
CASSGRGRNSPLHF
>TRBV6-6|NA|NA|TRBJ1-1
TGTGCCAGCTTACAGGGCAGGGGGAACACTGAAGCTTTCTTT
CASLQGRGNTEAFF
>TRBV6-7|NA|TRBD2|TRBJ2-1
TGTGCCAGCAGTTACTCGCGGGGGGGCAATGAGCAGTTCTTC
CASSYSRGGNEQFF
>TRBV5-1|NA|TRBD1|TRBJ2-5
TGCGCCAGCAGCTTGGGACAGGGGTACCAAGAGACCCAGTACTTC
CASSLGQGYQETQYF
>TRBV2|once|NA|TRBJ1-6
TGTGCCAGCAGTGAAATGTCCGGACAGAATAATTCACCCCTCCACTTT
CASSEMSGQNNSPLHF
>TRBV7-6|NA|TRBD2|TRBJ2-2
TGTGCCAGCAGCTTACGCCCTAGCGGGAGTCCCGGGGAGCTGTTTTTT
CASSLRPSGSPGELFF
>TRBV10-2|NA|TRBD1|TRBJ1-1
TGCGCCAGCAGTGAGATTGGACGGACAGGAAATATGAACACTGAAGCTTTCTTT
CASSEIGRTGNMNTEAFF
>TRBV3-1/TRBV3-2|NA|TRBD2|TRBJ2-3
TGTGCCAGCAGCCAAGGGACGACTAGCGGCACAGATACGCAGTATTTT
CASSQGTTSGTDTQYF
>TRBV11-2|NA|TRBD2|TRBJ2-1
TGTGCCAGCAGAGAAGGGACTAGCGTCGATGAGCAGTTCTTC
CASREGTSVDEQFF
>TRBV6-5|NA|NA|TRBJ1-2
TGTGCCAGCCCGACCGGGGCAAACAGGGAAGGTGGCTACACCTTC
CASPTGANREGGYTF
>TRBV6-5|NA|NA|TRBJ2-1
TGTGCCAGCAGTTCCCCGGGGGGGCAGGGGGAGAGCGCGTTCTTC
CASSSPGGQGESAFF
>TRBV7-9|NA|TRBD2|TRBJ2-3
TGTGCCAGCTGCGGTGGGGGGACTAGCGGTGCTAGCACAGATACGCAGTATTTT
CASCGGGTSGASTDTQYF
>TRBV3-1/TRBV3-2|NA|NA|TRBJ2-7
TGTGCCAGCAGCCAAGGAGGGGGGCAGTACTTC
CASSQGGGQYF
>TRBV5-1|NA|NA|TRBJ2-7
TGCGCCAGCAGCTTGGACAGTAGCTCCTACGAGCAGTACTTC
CASSLDSSSYEQYF